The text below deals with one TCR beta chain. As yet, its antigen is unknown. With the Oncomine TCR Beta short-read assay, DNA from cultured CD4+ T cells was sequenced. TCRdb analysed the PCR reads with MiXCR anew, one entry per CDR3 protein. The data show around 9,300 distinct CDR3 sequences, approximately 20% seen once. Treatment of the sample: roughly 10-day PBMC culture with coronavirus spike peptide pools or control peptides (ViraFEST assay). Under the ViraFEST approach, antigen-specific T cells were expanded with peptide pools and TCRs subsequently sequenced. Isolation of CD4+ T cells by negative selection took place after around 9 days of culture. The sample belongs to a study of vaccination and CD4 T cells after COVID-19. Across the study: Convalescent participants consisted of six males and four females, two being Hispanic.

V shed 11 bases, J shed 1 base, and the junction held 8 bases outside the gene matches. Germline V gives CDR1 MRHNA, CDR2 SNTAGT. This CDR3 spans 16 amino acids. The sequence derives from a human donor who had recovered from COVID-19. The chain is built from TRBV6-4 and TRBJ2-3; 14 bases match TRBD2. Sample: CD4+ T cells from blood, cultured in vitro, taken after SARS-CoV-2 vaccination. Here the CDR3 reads CASSGTSGSGTDTQYF. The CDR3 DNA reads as TGTGCCTCGAGCGGGACTAGCGGGAGTGGCACAGATACGCAGTATTTT.